This entry features one TCR beta chain sequence. Its specificity is not known. It was with 60 Vbeta and 13 Jbeta primers that the PCR ran. Using immunoSEQ multiplex PCR, the repertoire was profiled, and TCRdb retains in-frame clones only, with some absent. The sample has under 200,000 clones, around four fifths seen once. This entry belongs to a study of cytomegalovirus exposure and HLA in healthy donors. Overall study results and limits: Some V segments, TRBV6-2 and TRBV6-3 among them, were indistinguishable and were therefore excluded. Analysis performed later showed TCR beta chains linked to HLA being more clonally expanded than equally common others. A later analysis reported that several of the most significant clusters appeared to be linked to common viral pathogens, among them Epstein-Barr virus. V- and J-gene trimming in TCR beta was tied to a missense DCLRE1C variant by an analysis performed later.

The CDR3 has 15 residues. Germline CDR1 reads SEHNR; CDR2 reads FQNEAQ (reference sequence). Trimming took 5 bases from V and 4 from J, leaving 17 bases between them. Sequencing input: PBMCs. The source is a woman aged 18-30 years in good health and CMV-seronegative. This chain joins TRBV7-9 and TRBJ1-2; no clear D. CDR3 nucleotides: TGTGCCAGCAGCCCGACGAGGGATGAAGGCTATGGCTACACCTTC. Encoded protein: CASSPTRDEGYGYTF.